This TCR beta chain was identified during a study of blood T cell repertoires in COVID-19. In the authors' workflow: Reference gene primers were amplified, and this amplification served to estimate nucleated cell counts. Profiling relied on immunoSEQ multiplex PCR, and the TCRdb table lists in-frame clones only, not all of them. Clone size and the V and J calls come from that table; the DNA yielded D and trimming. The sample consists of around 150,000 clones, less than 90% of them appearing once. Trimming took off 2 bases at V and 5 bases at J, with 9 bases between the two ends. The CDR3 loop spans 13 amino acids. Germline V lookup: CDR1 MNHNS, CDR2 SASEGT. During active infection, Seattle patients enrolled and were then monitored through disease.

The chain uses TRBV6-1 and TRBJ2-5; D unclear. The sequenced sample consisted of peripheral blood. This sequence originates from a human donor with COVID-19, enrolled during active disease. The donor label of this sample is uncertain. For the CDR3, the DNA is TGTGCCAGCAGTGAAATCGCAGATGAGACCCAGTACTTC. Translation: CASSEIADETQYF.